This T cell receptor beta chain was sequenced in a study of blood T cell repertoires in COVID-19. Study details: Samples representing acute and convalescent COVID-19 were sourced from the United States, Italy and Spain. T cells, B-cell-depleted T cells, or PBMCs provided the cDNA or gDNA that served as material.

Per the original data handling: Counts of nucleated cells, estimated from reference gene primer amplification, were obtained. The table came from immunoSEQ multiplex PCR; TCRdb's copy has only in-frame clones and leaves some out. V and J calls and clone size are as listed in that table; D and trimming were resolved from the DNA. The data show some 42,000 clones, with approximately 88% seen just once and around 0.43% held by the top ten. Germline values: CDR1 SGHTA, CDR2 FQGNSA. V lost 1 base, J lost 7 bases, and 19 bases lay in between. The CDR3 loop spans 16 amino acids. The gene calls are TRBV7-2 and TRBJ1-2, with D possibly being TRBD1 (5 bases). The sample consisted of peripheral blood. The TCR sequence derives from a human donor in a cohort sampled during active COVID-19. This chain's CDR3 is CASSLGGGAGKSGYTF. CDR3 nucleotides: TGTGCCAGCAGCTTAGGGGGAGGGGCAGGGAAGAGTGGCTACACCTTC.